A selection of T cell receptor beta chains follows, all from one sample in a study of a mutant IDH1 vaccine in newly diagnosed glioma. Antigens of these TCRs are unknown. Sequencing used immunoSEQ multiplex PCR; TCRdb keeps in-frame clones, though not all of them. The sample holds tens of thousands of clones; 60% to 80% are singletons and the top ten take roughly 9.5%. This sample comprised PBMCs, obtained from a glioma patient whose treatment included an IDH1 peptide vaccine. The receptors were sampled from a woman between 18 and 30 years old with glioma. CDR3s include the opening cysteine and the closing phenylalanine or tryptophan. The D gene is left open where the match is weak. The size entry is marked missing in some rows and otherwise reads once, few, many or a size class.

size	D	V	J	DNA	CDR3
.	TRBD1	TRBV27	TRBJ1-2	TGTGCCAGCAGTGGAGTAAGGGGGACAGGGGGCAACTATGGCTACACCTTC	CASSGVRGTGGNYGYTF
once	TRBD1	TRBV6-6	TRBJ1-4	TGTGCCAGCAGTTACGGAGGACAGGCTAATGAAAAACTGTTTTTT	CASSYGGQANEKLFF
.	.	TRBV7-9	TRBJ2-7	TGTGCCAGCAGCAGTGGGGGCCACGAGCAGTACTTC	CASSSGGHEQYF
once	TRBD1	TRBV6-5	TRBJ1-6	TGTGCCAGCAGTTCCACGACAGGGTGGGATTCACCCCTCCACTTT	CASSSTTGWDSPLHF
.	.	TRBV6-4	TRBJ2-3	TGTGCCAGCAGTCAACGACCCAACCCGACCACGACAGATACGCAGTATTTT	CASSQRPNPTTTDTQYF
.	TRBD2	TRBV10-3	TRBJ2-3	TGTGCCATCAGGATTGGGACTAGCGGTTCCACAGATACGCAGTATTTT	CAIRIGTSGSTDTQYF
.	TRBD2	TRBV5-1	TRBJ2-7	TGCGCCAGCAGCTTGGGGGCGGGAGGGCCCTACGAGCAGTACTTC	CASSLGAGGPYEQYF
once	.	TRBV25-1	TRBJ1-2	TGTGCCAGCAGTGAATTTGGCGGTGGTAGGGATGGCTACACCTTC	CASSEFGGGRDGYTF
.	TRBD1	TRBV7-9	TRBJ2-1	TGTGCCAGCAGCTCGATACAGGGGTCCTACAATGAGCAGTTCTTC	CASSSIQGSYNEQFF
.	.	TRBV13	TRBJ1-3	TGTGCCAGCAGCTACTTGGGGGCTGGAAACACCATATATTTT	CASSYLGAGNTIYF
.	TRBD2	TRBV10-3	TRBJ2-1	TGTGCCATCAGTGAACGAACTAGCGGGGGCTACAATGAGCAGTTCTTC	CAISERTSGGYNEQFF
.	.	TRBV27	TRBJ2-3	TGTGCCAGCGGGGGAACTTCGGCAGCAGATACGCAGTATTTT	CASGGTSAADTQYF
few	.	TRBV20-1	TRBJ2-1	TGCAGTGCTAGAAGGGATGAGCAGTTCTTC	CSARRDEQFF
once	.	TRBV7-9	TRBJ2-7	TGTGCCAGCAGCTTAGGGAGAGAGCAGTACTTC	CASSLGREQYF
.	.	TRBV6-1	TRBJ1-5	TGTGCCAGCAGTGAAAGGGGGAGTCGTGATCAGCCCCAGCATTTT	CASSERGSRDQPQHF
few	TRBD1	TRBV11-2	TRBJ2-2	TGTGCCAGCAGTGACAGGGCACAGAACACCGGGGAGCTGTTTTTT	CASSDRAQNTGELFF